One and the same sample provided the 16 T cell receptor beta chains below, sequenced in a study of cytomegalovirus exposure and HLA in healthy donors. With 60 Vbeta and 13 Jbeta primers, the PCR was carried out. Data came from immunoSEQ multiplex PCR; TCRdb stores just in-frame clones and leaves some out. This sample carries about 170,000 clones, around 78% of them seen once, and the ten largest clones take approximately 3.4%. The sample taken for sequencing was PBMCs. The receptors derive from a woman aged 50 to 60 in good health and CMV-seropositive.

The gene calls are TRBV20-1 and TRBJ2-5; D is unresolved. This CDR3 is built from 10 residues. CDR1 DFQATT and CDR2 SNEGSKA come from the germline V gene (reference sequence). Deletions cut 6 bases from V and 4 bases from J, with 6 bases between. Here the CDR3 reads CSAPRETQYF. For the CDR3, the DNA is TGCAGTGCCCCCAGAGAGACCCAGTACTTC.

Concerning this clone: The same CDR3 can be traced to other DNA sequences in this sample. This chain connects TRBV7-2 to TRBJ1-3; 8 bases are shared with TRBD1. The V gene's germline CDR1 is SGHTA and CDR2 FQGNSA. The CDR3 is 14 residues long. Trimming took 3 bases from V and 4 from J; bases not matched to a gene: 2. This CDR3 is CASSLDRAGNTIYF. In DNA form, the CDR3 reads TGTGCCAGCAGCTTGGACAGGGCGGGAAACACCATATATTTT. The entire variable domain, with the rest obtained from reference TRBV7-2 and TRBJ1-3, is as follows: GAGVSQSPSNKVTEKGKDVELRCDPISGHTALYWYRQSLGQGLEFLIYFQGNSAPDKSGLPSDRFSAERTGGSVSTLTIQRTQQEDSAVYLCASSLDRAGNTIYFGEGSWLTVV.

The chain recombines TRBV9 with TRBJ2-5, with 7 bases aligning to TRBD1. The CDR3 has 14 amino acids. Germline V gene lookup returns CDR1 SGDLS and CDR2 YYNGEE. V trimming: 3 bases; J trimming: 5 bases; junction bases outside the gene matches: 7. The CDR3 DNA reads as TGTGCCAGCAGCGCTACAGGGGCGCGGGAGACCCAGTACTTC. This codes for CASSATGARETQYF.

The gene calls are TRBV11-3 and TRBJ2-2; D possibly corresponds to TRBD2 (5 bases). V was cut by 9 bases and J by 6 bases, with 11 bases left in between. Germline lookup yields CDR1 SGHNT and CDR2 YENEEA. The CDR3 runs to 12 residues. In DNA, the CDR3 is TGTGCCAGTCTCGGGGTCTCCGGGGAGCTGTTTTTT. It codes for CASLGVSGELFF.

This clone was seen once. The chain joins TRBV10-3 to TRBJ2-1; perhaps TRBD1 as D (6 bases). This CDR3 has 16 amino acids. V dropped 3 bases and J dropped 2 bases, with 14 bases sitting between them. Per the germline V gene, CDR1 is ENHRY and CDR2 is SYGVKD. The CDR3 loop is CAISDVRTAAYNEQFF. For the CDR3, the DNA is TGTGCCATCAGTGACGTCCGGACAGCAGCCTACAATGAGCAGTTCTTC.

The chain combines TRBV15 with TRBJ2-2, with D tentatively TRBD1 (6 bases). Between the trimmed V and J ends, which lost 0 bases and 0 bases, there was a span of 8 bases. The CDR3 is 16 amino acids. Germline lookup yields CDR1 LNHNV and CDR2 YYDKDF (reference sequence). CDR3 sequence reads: CATSRETGSNTGELFF. The CDR3 DNA sequence: TGTGCCACCAGCAGAGAGACAGGTTCGAACACCGGGGAGCTGTTTTTT.

This clone is a singleton in its sample. Because the CDR3's place on the DNA is in doubt, the DNA is left out and the CDR3 is given as listed by TCRdb. The V gene is TRBV4-3, the J gene TRBJ2-1; no DNA check was done on the table's D call, TRBD2. Germline V lookup: CDR1 LGHNA, CDR2 YSLEER. With termini counted, the CDR3 has 18 amino acids. The CDR3 sequence is CASSQVLRAGRAYNEQFF.

Here the CDR3 reads CASSHGARLAGANEQFF. The CDR3 DNA sequence: TGCGCCAGCAGCCACGGGGCTAGACTAGCGGGAGCCAATGAGCAGTTCTTC. This chain joins TRBV4-1 and TRBJ2-1; 12 nucleotides line up with TRBD2. The CDR3 consists of 17 residues. The germline gives CDR1 MGHRA, CDR2 YSYEKL. J lost 6 bases, V lost 3 bases, and 9 bases had no gene match.

This clone was detected only once. The chain combines TRBV11-3 with TRBJ1-6; D is unclear. Trimming cost V 1 base and J 9 bases, with 7 bases left between them. The CDR3 spans 13 residues. CDR1 and CDR2 from the germline V gene are SGHNT and YENEEA. CDR3 amino acids: CASSLGWSSPLHF. In DNA, the CDR3 is TGTGCCAGCAGCTTAGGTTGGAGTTCACCCCTCCACTTT.

This clone appeared a single time. The J gene is TRBJ1-2, the V gene TRBV30; TRBD1 matches at 8 bases. Trimming cost V 8 bases and J 7 bases; bases outside gene matches: 12. Germline V gene data show CDR1 as GTSNPN and CDR2 as SVGIG (reference sequence). The CDR3 has 13 residues. CDR3 amino acids: CARRTGGLSGYTF. The DNA for the CDR3 is TGTGCCCGACGTACAGGGGGGTTGTCTGGCTACACCTTC.

This clone was observed a single time. The chain carries TRBV28 and TRBJ2-1; 11 bases agree with TRBD2. Trimming cost V 5 bases and J 0 bases; bases outside gene matches: 12. Germline loops: CDR1 MDHEN, CDR2 SYDVKM. CDR3 length equals 19 residues. The CDR3 protein is CASSPPGLAAASSYNEQFF. CDR3 bases: TGTGCCAGCAGTCCACCGGGACTAGCGGCCGCCAGCTCCTACAATGAGCAGTTCTTC.

The chain is built from TRBV5-1 and TRBJ1-2, with D possibly being TRBD1 (6 bases). The length of the CDR3 is 18 residues. Germline CDR1 and CDR2: SGHRS and YFSETQ. V was pared by 0 bases and J by 3 bases, with 21 bases between. CDR3 region: CASSLASTGRGTHYGYTF. DNA for the CDR3: TGCGCCAGCAGCTTGGCCTCGACAGGTAGAGGGACGCACTATGGCTACACCTTC.

CDR3 in amino acids: CASSVGGPGNTIYF. In nucleotides, the CDR3 is TGTGCCAGCAGCGTAGGAGGCCCCGGAAACACCATATATTTT. The chain recombines TRBV9 with TRBJ1-3; D call uncertain. CDR1 and CDR2 from the germline V gene are SGDLS and YYNGEE. This CDR3 region has 14 residues. The ends were cut back, 0 bases at V and 4 bases at J, with 8 bases in the middle.

For this clone: The same CDR3 is also encoded by other DNA sequences in this sample. Written as DNA, the CDR3 is TGCGCCAGCAGCCAAGGGCGTGGGGCTAGCGGGACTATCTCCTACGAGCAGTACTTC. Protein: CASSQGRGASGTISYEQYF. The chain carries TRBV4-1 and TRBJ2-7, with 9 bases matching TRBD2. CDR1 and CDR2 (germline): MGHRA, YSYEKL. This CDR3 has 19 residues. V was clipped by 1 base and J by 0 bases; unmatched bases: 13.

The V gene is TRBV6-1, the J gene TRBJ1-1, with 8 bases aligning to TRBD1. Looked up from germline, CDR1 is MNHNS and CDR2 is SASEGT. With V trimmed by 7 bases and J by 11 bases, 15 bases remained unmatched. CDR3 length: 14 amino acids. CDR3 loop: CASTPTKDRVCAFF. In DNA, the CDR3 is TGTGCCAGCACCCCAACAAAGGACAGGGTTTGTGCTTTCTTT.

This chain connects TRBV7-2 to TRBJ2-3, with 11 bases identical to TRBD1. This CDR3 has 18 residues. The V gene end was trimmed by 1 base and the J gene end by 7 bases; junction bases not matched to a gene: 13. Germline V lookup: CDR1 SGHTA, CDR2 FQGNSA. This CDR3 reads CASSLVYRTGGAENTQYF. The CDR3 region has the DNA TGTGCCAGCAGCTTAGTATATCGGACAGGGGGCGCCGAAAATACGCAGTATTTT.